The clone carrying this T cell receptor beta chain was observed once. Antigen specificity is unknown. The V gene's germline CDR1 is LNHDA and CDR2 SQIVND (reference sequence). This CDR3 is 13 amino acids long. The V end was cut by 3 bases, the J end by 3 bases, with 9 bases between. The record originates from a study of cytomegalovirus exposure and HLA in healthy donors. This PCR relied on a set of 60 Vbeta primers and 13 Jbeta primers. Authors' processing steps: In a later analysis, of approximately 81 million unique beta chains, about 11 million appeared in at least two donors. Method: immunoSEQ multiplex PCR; TCRdb's copy keeps in-frame clones and lacks some. The D gene and trimming were derived from the DNA, and the V and J assignments and clone size from that table. In the table there are some 140,000 clones, about 80% of which are singletons. General study results and limits: In vitro data verified a few CMV-associated chains as specific for CMV antigens. In a later analysis, across HLA loci, associated TCR counts were highest for DRB1, lowest for HLA-C. Some V segments, including TRBV6-2 and TRBV6-3, were excluded as indistinguishable.

This TCR derives from a middle-aged man in good health and CMV-seropositive. The chain carries TRBV19 and TRBJ2-7, with D tentatively TRBD2 (5 bases). The material sequenced was PBMCs. CDR3 coding DNA: TGTGCCAGTAGTATGTCGGGAAGCTACGAGCAGTACTTC. It codes for CASSMSGSYEQYF.